These 24 T cell receptor beta chains were all obtained from the same sample, sequenced in a study of PD-1 blockade in classical Hodgkin lymphoma. Relapses following autologous stem cell transplantation were seen in all patients, with brentuximab vedotin exposure varying. Using immunoSEQ multiplex PCR, the repertoire was profiled, and TCRdb retains in-frame clones only, with some absent. The sample comprises around 99,000 clones, roughly 80% of which are singletons, and roughly 15% rests with the top ten. The sample here was peripheral blood mononuclear cells (PBMCs), taken before the second cycle of nivolumab. These receptors were taken from a human donor with classical Hodgkin lymphoma.

V gene TRBV1 combines with J gene TRBJ2-2; TRBD2 is the table's D call and was not checked against the DNA. TRBV1 represents a pseudogene. The CDR3 loop spans 13 amino acids. The CDR3 DNA is TGCACCTTAGGGGTAGCGGACACCGGGGAGCTGTTTTTT. Its protein is CTLGVADTGELFF.

This chain links TRBV5-1 with TRBJ2-7, with 10 bases fitting TRBD2. Germline V gene lookup returns CDR1 SGHRS and CDR2 YFSETQ. The CDR3 extends over 15 amino acids. The V segment lost 4 bases and the J segment 4 bases; nucleotides outside the gene matches: 8. For the CDR3, the DNA is TGCGCCAGCAGCCTAACTAGCGGGGAGGGATACGAGCAGTACTTC. Translation gives CASSLTSGEGYEQYF.

DNA for the CDR3: TGCGCCAGCAGCTTGGGCTTAGCGGGAGGGAGCTCCTACGAGCAGTACTTC. Amino acid sequence: CASSLGLAGGSSYEQYF. The chain carries TRBV5-1 and TRBJ2-7, with TRBD2 matching over 11 bases. This CDR3 is built from 17 residues. CDR1 and CDR2 (germline): SGHRS, YFSETQ. The V and J ends lost 0 bases and 0 bases, in that order; junction bases with no gene match: 5.

The genes are TRBV19 and TRBJ2-6; D is ambiguous. CDR3 length equals 16 residues. Trimming shortened V by 4 bases and J by 4 bases, and 14 bases separated the two germline ends. CDR1 LNHDA and CDR2 SQIVND come from the germline V gene (reference sequence). CDR3 in amino acids: CASSTPPGSGANVLTF. The CDR3 region has the DNA TGTGCCAGTAGTACCCCCCCCGGGTCAGGGGCCAACGTCCTGACTTTC.

This clone has just a few counts. The V gene is TRBV29-1, the J gene TRBJ2-7; 8 nucleotides align to TRBD1. Germline loops: CDR1 SQVTM, CDR2 ANQGSEA. After removal of 5 bases from V and 6 bases from J, the junction contained 6 bases not matched to a gene. This CDR3 is built from 12 residues. CDR3 bases: TGCAGCGTTATACAGGGGGTACGCGAGCAGTACTTC. It translates to CSVIQGVREQYF.

The chain links TRBV14 to TRBJ2-7; 11 bases are shared with TRBD1. CDR3 length equals 15 residues. Germline trimming cut 4 bases from V and 6 bases from J; bases unmatched to any gene: 8. The germline V gene has CDR1 SGHDN and CDR2 FVKESK. The CDR3 DNA reads as TGTGCCAGCAGCCCACGGACAGGGGGCTCTTCCGAGCAGTACTTC. The encoded protein is CASSPRTGGSSEQYF.

The chain is built from TRBV5-1 and TRBJ2-5; 9 bases agree with TRBD1. Germline CDR1 SGHRS, CDR2 YFSETQ. V lost 1 base to trimming and J lost 0 bases; unmatched junction nucleotides: 7. The CDR3 extends over 17 amino acids. Written as DNA, the CDR3 is TGCGCCAGCAGCTTGCAGTGGGGACAGGGTAACCAAGAGACCCAGTACTTC. Protein sequence: CASSLQWGQGNQETQYF.

The chain has TRBV7-3 and TRBJ2-1, with no clear D. Germline V gene lookup returns CDR1 SGHTA and CDR2 FQGTGA. This CDR3 spans 15 amino acids. V lost 5 bases, J lost 3 bases, and 14 bases lay in between. The CDR3 region has the DNA TGTGCCAGCAGCGGCGGTCCCCCGGACTACAATGAGCAGTTCTTC. Amino acids: CASSGGPPDYNEQFF.

CDR3 coding DNA: TGTGCCAGCAGTGGGACTAGCGGGACCGGGGAGCTGTTTTTT. It yields the protein CASSGTSGTGELFF. V and J are TRBV6-5 and TRBJ2-2; the match to TRBD2 covers 12 bases. The germline V gene has CDR1 MNHEY and CDR2 SVGAGI. The CDR3 covers 14 residues. V was pared by 5 bases and J by 5 bases, with 0 bases of the junction left unmatched.

This clone was counted a single time. The chain employs TRBV15 and TRBJ2-2, with 7 bases identical to TRBD2. CDR1 and CDR2 (germline): LNHNV, YYDKDF (reference sequence). Unmatched junction bases numbered 2, after V lost 0 bases and J lost 4 bases. The CDR3 runs 15 residues. CDR3 DNA: TGTGCCACCAGCAGAGATTGGGGGGGCACCGGGGAGCTGTTTTTT. Translating it yields CATSRDWGGTGELFF.

This clone was counted between two and nine times. This rearrangement joins TRBV27 to TRBJ2-5; TRBD1 agrees at 10 bases. The CDR3 covers 14 residues. Germline V lookup: CDR1 MNHEY, CDR2 SMNVEV (reference sequence). The V and J ends lost 5 bases and 4 bases, in that order; junction bases with no gene match: 4. CDR3 region: CASSLRTGGETQYF. The CDR3 DNA sequence: TGTGCCAGCAGTCTGCGGACAGGGGGAGAGACCCAGTACTTC.

This clone was seen a few times. The rearrangement links TRBV28 to TRBJ1-5; D not resolved. The length of the CDR3 is 12 residues. Per the germline V gene, CDR1 is MDHEN and CDR2 is SYDVKM. Trimming shortened V by 5 bases and J by 8 bases, and 10 bases separated the two germline ends. CDR3 loop: CASSPPVKPQHF. The CDR3 nucleotides read TGTGCCAGCAGTCCCCCGGTGAAGCCCCAGCATTTT.

This chain links TRBV7-2 with TRBJ2-3, with 9 bases lining up with TRBD1. CDR3 length: 14 residues. Germline loops: CDR1 SGHTA, CDR2 FQGNSA. The V segment lost 2 bases and the J segment 6 bases; nucleotides outside the gene matches: 3. The CDR3 nucleotides are TGTGCCAGCAGCTTATCCGGACAGGGGGATACGCAGTATTTT. The encoded protein is CASSLSGQGDTQYF.

This clone has just a few counts. The chain couples TRBV5-4 to TRBJ2-5; D might be TRBD2 (6 bases). CDR1 and CDR2 from the germline V gene are SGHNT and YYREEE (reference sequence). The V gene lost 1 base and the J gene lost 6 bases, with 19 bases spanning the gap. This CDR3 comprises 16 residues. The CDR3 DNA reads as TGTGCCAGCAGCTTGTCAGCAAGTGGGACTGGTAAGACCCAGTACTTC. Amino acid sequence: CASSLSASGTGKTQYF.

The gene calls are TRBV29-1 and TRBJ1-1; D is perhaps TRBD1 (6 bases). This CDR3 comprises 12 residues. The germline CDR1 and CDR2 sequences are SQVTM and ANQGSEA. With 5 bases removed from V and 5 bases from J, the gap between germline ends came to 12 bases. The CDR3 DNA follows: TGCAGCGTTAGCGGGGGCACGACTGAAGCTTTCTTT. Amino acids: CSVSGGTTEAFF.

This chain links TRBV11-2 with TRBJ2-1; 14 nucleotides match TRBD2. The CDR3 sequence is 16 residues long. With V trimmed by 5 bases and J by 9 bases, 9 bases remained unmatched. Germline V gene sequence: CDR1 SGHAT, CDR2 FQNNGV. CDR3 DNA sequence: TGTGCCAGCAGCCCCCAGGGACTAGCGGGAGCCGGTGAGCAGTTCTTC. Translation gives CASSPQGLAGAGEQFF.

J is TRBJ1-2 and V is TRBV18; D is undetermined. V was cut by 2 bases and J by 0 bases, with 10 bases left in between. Germline CDR1 and CDR2: KGHSH and LQKENI. The CDR3 runs 15 residues. CDR3 bases: TGTGCCAGCTCACCAACGGTTCCGGCTAACTATGGCTACACCTTC. Protein: CASSPTVPANYGYTF.

J is TRBJ2-7 and V is TRBV4-3; unclear D gene. V was pared by 1 base and J by 12 bases, with 19 bases between. This CDR3 spans 14 amino acids. Germline V gene lookup returns CDR1 LGHNA and CDR2 YSLEER. The CDR3 DNA reads as TGCGCCAGCAGCCAAGTAGGCCCGTCGGGTTGGATGTACTTC. Its translation is CASSQVGPSGWMYF.

This clone was counted a few times. CDR3 region: CASTTGVRSETQYF. The CDR3 coding sequence is TGTGCCAGCACGACAGGGGTTCGGTCCGAGACCCAGTACTTC. J is TRBJ2-5 and V is TRBV28, with 8 bases matching TRBD1. The CDR3 length is 14 residues. The germline V gene has CDR1 MDHEN and CDR2 SYDVKM. V shed 7 bases, J shed 5 bases, and the junction held 9 bases outside the gene matches.

The J gene is TRBJ2-1, the V gene TRBV5-1, with 7 bases identical to TRBD2. In germline, CDR1 is SGHRS, CDR2 YFSETQ. This CDR3 comprises 15 residues. With 3 bases clipped from V and 1 base from J, the junction kept 4 bases outside the gene matches. Here the CDR3 reads CASSSTSDSYNEQFF. The CDR3 nucleotides read TGCGCCAGCAGCTCCACTAGCGATTCCTACAATGAGCAGTTCTTC.

The CDR3 region has the DNA TGCGCCAGCAGCTGGGGACTAGCAGGGGAAGGGGGCGAGCAGTACTTC. Amino acid sequence: CASSWGLAGEGGEQYF. This rearrangement joins TRBV5-1 to TRBJ2-7; 9 bases are shared with TRBD2. CDR1 and CDR2 from the germline V gene are SGHRS and YFSETQ. V was clipped by 3 bases and J by 6 bases; unmatched bases: 13. The CDR3 totals 16 residues. Full variable domain (missing parts from reference TRBV5-1 and TRBJ2-7): KAGVTQTPRYLIKTRGQQVTLSCSPISGHRSVSWYQQTPGQGLQFLFEYFSETQRNKGNFPGRFSGRQFSNSRSEMNVSTLELGDSALYLCASSWGLAGEGGEQYFGPGTRLTVT.

The chain combines TRBV7-6 with TRBJ2-6; D gene uncertain. V lost 5 bases to trimming and J lost 0 bases, with 8 bases between them. Looked up from germline, CDR1 is SGHVS and CDR2 is FNYEAQ. The CDR3 sequence is 15 residues long. CDR3 loop: CASSRFSSGANVLTF. The CDR3 DNA follows: TGTGCCAGCAGCCGCTTCAGCTCTGGGGCCAACGTCCTGACTTTC.

The rearrangement links TRBV10-3 to TRBJ1-2; 8 bases line up with TRBD1. The germline V gene encodes CDR1 ENHRY and CDR2 SYGVKD. V was pared by 3 bases and J by 3 bases, with 3 bases of the junction left unmatched. This CDR3 has 14 amino acids. CDR3 amino acids: CAISEQGVDYGYTF. The CDR3 nucleotides read TGTGCCATCAGTGAACAGGGGGTTGACTATGGCTACACCTTC.

V usage is TRBV27 and J usage is TRBJ2-4, with D unresolved. CDR3 length: 16 amino acids. With 5 bases removed from V and 0 bases from J, the gap between germline ends came to 14 bases. CDR1 is MNHEY and CDR2 is SMNVEV in the germline V gene (reference sequence). The CDR3 reads CASSPFFSLAKNIQYF. CDR3 DNA sequence: TGTGCCAGCAGTCCCTTCTTCTCGTTAGCCAAAAACATTCAGTACTTC.